The present entry profiles one TCR beta chain with its context. This sample was taken from a study of blood T cell repertoires in COVID-19. Repertoires were generated with immunoSEQ multiplex PCR, while TCRdb's copy carries only in-frame clones and drops some. The sample shows 20,000 to 25,000 clones, 80% to 90% of them seen only once. The CDR3 loop spans 15 amino acids. Trimming cost V 4 bases and J 4 bases; bases outside gene matches: 8. From germline, CDR1 is SGHTS and CDR2 YDEGEE. V is TRBV5-8 and J is TRBJ1-2, with 9 bases fitting TRBD1. The source material was peripheral blood. The receptor's source is an elderly woman with active or convalescent COVID-19. CDR3 DNA: TGTGCCAGCAGCACGACCGGGACAGGGATCTATGGCTACACCTTC. It is translated as CASSTTGTGIYGYTF. The variable domain in full, with the rest retrieved from reference TRBV5-8 and TRBJ1-2, is EAGVTQSPTHLIKTRGQQATLRCSPISGHTSVYWYQQALGLGLQFLLWYDEGEERNRGNFPPRFSGRQFPNYSSELNVNALELEDSALYLCASSTTGTGIYGYTFGSGTRLTVV.